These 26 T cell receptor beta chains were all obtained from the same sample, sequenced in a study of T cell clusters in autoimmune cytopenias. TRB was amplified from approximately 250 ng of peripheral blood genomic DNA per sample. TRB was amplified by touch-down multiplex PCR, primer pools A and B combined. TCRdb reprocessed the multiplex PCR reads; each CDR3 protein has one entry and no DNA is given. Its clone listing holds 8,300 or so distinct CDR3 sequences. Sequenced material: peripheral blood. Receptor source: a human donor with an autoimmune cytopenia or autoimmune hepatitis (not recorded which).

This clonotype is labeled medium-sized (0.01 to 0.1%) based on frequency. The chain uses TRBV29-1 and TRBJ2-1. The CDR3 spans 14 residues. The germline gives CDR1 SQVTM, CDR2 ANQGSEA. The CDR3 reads CSVIITSSYNEQFF.

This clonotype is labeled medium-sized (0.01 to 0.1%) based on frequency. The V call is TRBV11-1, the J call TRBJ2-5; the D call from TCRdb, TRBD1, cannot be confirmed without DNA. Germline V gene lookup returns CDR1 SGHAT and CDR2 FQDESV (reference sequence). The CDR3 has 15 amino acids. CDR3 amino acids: CASSLTGTGEETQYF.

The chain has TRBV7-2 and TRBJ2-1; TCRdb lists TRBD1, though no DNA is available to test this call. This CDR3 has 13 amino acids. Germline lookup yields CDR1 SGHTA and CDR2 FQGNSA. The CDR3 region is CASTPTPGNEQFF.

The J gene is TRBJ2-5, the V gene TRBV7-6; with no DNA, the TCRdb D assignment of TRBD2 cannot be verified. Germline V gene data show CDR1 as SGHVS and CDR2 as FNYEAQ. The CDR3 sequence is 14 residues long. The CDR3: CASSRGTAQETQYF.

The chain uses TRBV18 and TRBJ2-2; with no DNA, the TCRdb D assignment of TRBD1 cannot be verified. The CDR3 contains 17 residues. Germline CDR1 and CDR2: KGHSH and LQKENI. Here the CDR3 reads CASSKTDSRSNTGELFF.

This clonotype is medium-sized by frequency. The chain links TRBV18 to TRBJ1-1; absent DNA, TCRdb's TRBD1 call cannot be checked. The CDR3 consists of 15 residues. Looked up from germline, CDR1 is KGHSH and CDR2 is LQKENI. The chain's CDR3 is CASSRGQGVNTEAFF. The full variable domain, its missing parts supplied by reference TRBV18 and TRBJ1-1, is NAGVMQNPRHLVRRRGQEARLRCSPMKGHSHVYWYRQLPEEGLKFMVYLQKENIIDESGMPKERFSAEFPKEGPSILRIQQVVRGDSAAYFCASSRGQGVNTEAFFGQGTRLTVV.

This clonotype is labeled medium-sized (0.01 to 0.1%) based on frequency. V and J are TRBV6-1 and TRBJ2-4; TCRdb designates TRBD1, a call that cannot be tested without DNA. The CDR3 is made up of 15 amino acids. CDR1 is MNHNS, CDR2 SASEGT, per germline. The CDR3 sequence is CASRRMWTAGNIQYF.

The CDR3 here is CAWSVGGRVYSYEQYF. The chain joins TRBV30 to TRBJ2-7; as DNA is missing, the TRBD2 call by TCRdb cannot be tested. The CDR3 runs 16 residues. Per the germline V gene, CDR1 is GTSNPN and CDR2 is SVGIG (reference sequence).

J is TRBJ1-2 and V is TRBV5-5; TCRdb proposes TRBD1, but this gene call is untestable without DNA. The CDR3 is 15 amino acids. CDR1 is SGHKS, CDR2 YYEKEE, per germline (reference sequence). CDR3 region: CASSLPGGPLGGYTF.

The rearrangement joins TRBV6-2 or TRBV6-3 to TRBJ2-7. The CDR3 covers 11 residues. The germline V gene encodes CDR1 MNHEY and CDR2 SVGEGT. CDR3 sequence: CASSYQNEQYF.

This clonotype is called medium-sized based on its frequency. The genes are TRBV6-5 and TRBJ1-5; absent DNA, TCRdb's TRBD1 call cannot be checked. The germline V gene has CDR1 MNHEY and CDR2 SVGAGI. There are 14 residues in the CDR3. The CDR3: CASRQDRGNQPQHF.

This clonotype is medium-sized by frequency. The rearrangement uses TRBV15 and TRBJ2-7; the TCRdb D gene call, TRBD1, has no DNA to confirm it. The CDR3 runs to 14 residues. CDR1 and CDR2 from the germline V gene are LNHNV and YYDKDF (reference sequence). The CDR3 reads CATRSDRGSGEQYF.

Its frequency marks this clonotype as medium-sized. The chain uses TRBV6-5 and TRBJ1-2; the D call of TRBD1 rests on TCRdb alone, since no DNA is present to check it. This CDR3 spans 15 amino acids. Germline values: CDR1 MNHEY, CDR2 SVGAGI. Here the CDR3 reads CASRNTDRGPYGYTF.

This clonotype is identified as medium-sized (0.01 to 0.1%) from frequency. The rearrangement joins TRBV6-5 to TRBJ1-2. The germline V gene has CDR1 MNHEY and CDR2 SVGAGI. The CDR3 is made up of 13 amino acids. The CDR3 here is CASRVTRSVGYTF.

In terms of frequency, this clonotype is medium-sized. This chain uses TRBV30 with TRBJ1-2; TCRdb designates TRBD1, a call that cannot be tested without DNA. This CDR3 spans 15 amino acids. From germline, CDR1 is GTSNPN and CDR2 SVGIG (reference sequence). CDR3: CAWSMGQKANYGYTF.

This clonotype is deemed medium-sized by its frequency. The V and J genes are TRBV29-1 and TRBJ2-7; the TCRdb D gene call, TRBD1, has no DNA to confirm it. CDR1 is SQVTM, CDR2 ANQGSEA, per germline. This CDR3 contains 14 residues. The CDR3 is CSVWTGQGAREQYF.

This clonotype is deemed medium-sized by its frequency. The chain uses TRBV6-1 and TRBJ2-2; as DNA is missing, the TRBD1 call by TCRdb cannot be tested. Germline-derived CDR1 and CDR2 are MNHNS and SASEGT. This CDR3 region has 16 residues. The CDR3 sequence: CASTPGQGAYTGELFF.

This chain's CDR3 is CARDRGGSGANVLTF. The chain joins TRBV7-9 to TRBJ2-6; the D call from TCRdb, TRBD1, cannot be confirmed without DNA. CDR3 size: 15 residues. The germline gives CDR1 SEHNR, CDR2 FQNEAQ (reference sequence).

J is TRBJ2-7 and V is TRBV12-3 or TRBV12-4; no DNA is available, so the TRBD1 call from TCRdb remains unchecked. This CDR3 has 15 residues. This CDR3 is CASSLAGTGRYEQYF.

The CDR3 sequence is CASSLGRSRGNYGYTF. The rearrangement uses TRBV13 and TRBJ1-2. CDR1 and CDR2 from the germline V gene are PRHDT and FYEKMQ (reference sequence). This CDR3 is 16 amino acids long.

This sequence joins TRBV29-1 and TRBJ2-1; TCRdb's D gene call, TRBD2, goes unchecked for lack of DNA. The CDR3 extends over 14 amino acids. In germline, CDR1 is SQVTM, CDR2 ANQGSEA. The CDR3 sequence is CSVHRGLAGDEQFF.

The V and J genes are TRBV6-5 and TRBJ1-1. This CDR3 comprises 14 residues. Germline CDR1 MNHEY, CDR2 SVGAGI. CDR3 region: CASSYDGSNTEAFF.

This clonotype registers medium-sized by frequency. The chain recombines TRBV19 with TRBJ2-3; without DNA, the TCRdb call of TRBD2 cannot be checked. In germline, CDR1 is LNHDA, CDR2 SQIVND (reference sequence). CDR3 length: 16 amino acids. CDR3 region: CASRRGRAAATDTQYF.

Here the CDR3 reads CSVEEGLAGGAPDTQYF. This sequence joins TRBV29-1 and TRBJ2-3; the D gene TCRdb calls, TRBD2, cannot be checked with no DNA. The CDR3 loop spans 17 amino acids. From germline, CDR1 is SQVTM and CDR2 ANQGSEA.

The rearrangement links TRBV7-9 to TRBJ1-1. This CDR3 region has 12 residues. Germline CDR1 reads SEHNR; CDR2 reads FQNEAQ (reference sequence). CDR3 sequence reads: CASSLEGLRAFF.

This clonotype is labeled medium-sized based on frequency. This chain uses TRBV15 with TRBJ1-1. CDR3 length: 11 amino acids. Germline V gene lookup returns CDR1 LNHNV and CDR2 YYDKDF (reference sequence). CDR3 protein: CATSSNTEAFF. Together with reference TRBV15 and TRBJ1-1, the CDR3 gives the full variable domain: DAMVIQNPRYQVTQFGKPVTLSCSQTLNHNVMYWYQQKSSQAPKLLFHYYDKDFNNEADTPDNFQSRRPNTSFCFLDIRSPGLGDTAMYLCATSSNTEAFFGQGTRLTVV.